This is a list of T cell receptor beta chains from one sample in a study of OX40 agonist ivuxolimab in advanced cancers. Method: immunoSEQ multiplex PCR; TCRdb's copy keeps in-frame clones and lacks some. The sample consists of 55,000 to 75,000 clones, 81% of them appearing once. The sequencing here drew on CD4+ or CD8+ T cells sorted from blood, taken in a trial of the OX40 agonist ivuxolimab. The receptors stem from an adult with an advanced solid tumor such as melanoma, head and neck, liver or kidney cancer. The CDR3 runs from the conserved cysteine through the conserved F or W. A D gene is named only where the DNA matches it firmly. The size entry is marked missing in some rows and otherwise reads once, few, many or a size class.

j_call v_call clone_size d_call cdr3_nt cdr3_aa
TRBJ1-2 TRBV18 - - TGTGCCAGCTCACCAGGGAATGGCTACACCTTC CASSPGNGYTF
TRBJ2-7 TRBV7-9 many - TGTGCCAGCAGCTTAGAAGGGGGGCCAGCCACAAACGAGCAGTACTTC CASSLEGGPATNEQYF
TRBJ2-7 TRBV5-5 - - TGTGCCAGCAGCCCACCGCTCTCCTACGAGCAGTACTTC CASSPPLSYEQYF
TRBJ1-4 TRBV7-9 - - TGTGCCAGCAGCACGGACACGGACGAAAAACTGTTTTTT CASSTDTDEKLFF
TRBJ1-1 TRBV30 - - TGTGCCTGGGAAGTAGGGTGGCGAACGGCTGAAGCTTTCTTT CAWEVGWRTAEAFF
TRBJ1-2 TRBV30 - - TGTGCCTGGAGTGTAGTGGGGGGCTACACCTTC CAWSVVGGYTF
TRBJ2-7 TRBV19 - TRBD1 TGTGCCAGTGGGACAGGCGTCGGGCAGTACTTC CASGTGVGQYF
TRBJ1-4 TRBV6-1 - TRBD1 TGTGCCAGCGGAAAAAACCGGGACAGGGGTGAAAAACTGTTTTTT CASGKNRDRGEKLFF
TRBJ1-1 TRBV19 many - TGTGCCAGTACCAGCTTGAACACTGAAGCTTTCTTT CASTSLNTEAFF
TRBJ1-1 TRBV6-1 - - TGTGCCAGCAGGTCTTACACTGAAGCTTTCTTT CASRSYTEAFF
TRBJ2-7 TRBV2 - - TGTGCCAACTCCAGAGGGACCTACGAGCAGTACTTC CANSRGTYEQYF
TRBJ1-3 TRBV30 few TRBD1 TGTGCCTCCGGGACAGGGGGCGGAAACACCATATATTTT CASGTGGGNTIYF
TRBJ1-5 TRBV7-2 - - TGTGCCAGCAGCCCCCATCACACCAACGGCCAGCCCCAGCATTTT CASSPHHTNGQPQHF
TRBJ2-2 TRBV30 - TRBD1 TGTGCCTGGAACGCCCTCCAGGGGGCCGGGGAGCTGTTTTTT CAWNALQGAGELFF
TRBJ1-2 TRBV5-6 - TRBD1 TGTGCCAGCAGCACAGGGGAGGAGGACTATGGCTACACCTTC CASSTGEEDYGYTF
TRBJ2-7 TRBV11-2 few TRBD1 TGTGCCAGCAGCGTGGGACAGCCGGTCCTCCTCTACGAGCAGTACTTC CASSVGQPVLLYEQYF
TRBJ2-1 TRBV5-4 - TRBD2 TGTGCCAGCAGCGTCGGGGGGTCCCATGAGCAGTTCTTC CASSVGGSHEQFF
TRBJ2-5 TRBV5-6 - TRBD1 TGTGCCAGCAGCCCTGGAGGCAGGGGGCAAGAGACCCAGTACTTC CASSPGGRGQETQYF
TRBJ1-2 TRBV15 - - TGTGCCACCAGCAGTCCTGGGGGGTCGGCTGGCTACACCTTC CATSSPGGSAGYTF
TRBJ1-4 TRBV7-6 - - TGTGCCAGCAGCTTAGTAGGAATGGGGGGTGGAAAACTGTTTTTT CASSLVGMGGGKLFF
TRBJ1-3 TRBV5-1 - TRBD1 TGCGCCAGCAGCTTGAGACAGGGGTCTGGAAACACCATATATTTT CASSLRQGSGNTIYF
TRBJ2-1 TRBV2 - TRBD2 TGTGCCAGCAGCCTACGTCACACCAGTCCTAGCGGGGGGGCCGTTGAGCAGTTCTTC CASSLRHTSPSGGAVEQFF
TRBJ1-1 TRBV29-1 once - TGCAGCGTTCCAGCCATGAACACTGAAGCTTTCTTT CSVPAMNTEAFF
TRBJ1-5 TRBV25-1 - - TGTGCCAGCAGTGTCAATAGCAATCAGCCCCAGCATTTT CASSVNSNQPQHF
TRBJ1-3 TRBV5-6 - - TGTGCCAGCAAGTATCGGGATGCGGCGGTCGGCACCATATATTTT CASKYRDAAVGTIYF
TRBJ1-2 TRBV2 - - TGTGCCAGCAGTGACAGGACAGCGACTAACTATGGCTACACCTTC CASSDRTATNYGYTF
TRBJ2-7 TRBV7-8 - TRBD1 TGTGCCAGCAGCCCGACAGGGATCTTCTACGAGCAGTACTTC CASSPTGIFYEQYF
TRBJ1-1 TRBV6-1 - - TGTGCCAGCAGGTCAACGGACACTGAAGCTTTCTTT CASRSTDTEAFF
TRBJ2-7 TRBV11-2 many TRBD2 TGTGCCAGCAGCCGGGGAGCGGGGCAACCCTACGAGCAGTACTTC CASSRGAGQPYEQYF
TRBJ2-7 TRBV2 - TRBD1 TGTGCCAGCAGAGGACAGGCGTACGAGCAGTACTTC CASRGQAYEQYF
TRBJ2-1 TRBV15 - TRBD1 TGTGCCACCAGCTCGCCCGGGACAGGCAGCAATGAGCAGTTCTTC CATSSPGTGSNEQFF
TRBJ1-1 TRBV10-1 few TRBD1 TGCGCCAGCAGGGAGACTCAGGGGGCGACTGAAGCTTTCTTT CASRETQGATEAFF
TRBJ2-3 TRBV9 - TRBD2 TGTGCCAGCAGCGGACTAGCATCTCGGGCAGATACGCAGTATTTT CASSGLASRADTQYF
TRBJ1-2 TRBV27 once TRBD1 TGTGCCAGCAGTTTAAGGACAGGGGAGTTCTATGGCTACACCTTC CASSLRTGEFYGYTF
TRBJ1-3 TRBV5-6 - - TGTGCCAGCAGCTCCTCACCTCAAGGAAACACCATATATTTT CASSSSPQGNTIYF
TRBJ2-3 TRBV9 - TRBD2 TGTGCCAGCAGCGTAGTGACTAGCGGGGGGGCCGGCACAGATACGCAGTATTTT CASSVVTSGGAGTDTQYF
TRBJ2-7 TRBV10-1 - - TGCGCCAGCAGTGGCGTTCGCACCTACGAGCAGTACTTC CASSGVRTYEQYF
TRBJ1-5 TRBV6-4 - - TGTGCCAGCAGTCTGACCACCGGGGCAAACCAGCCCCAGCATTTT CASSLTTGANQPQHF
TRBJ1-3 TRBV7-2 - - TGTGCCAGCAGCCCAGACCAGGTCTCTGGAAACACCATATATTTT CASSPDQVSGNTIYF
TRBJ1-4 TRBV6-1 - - TGTGCCAGCAGTGTGGACTGGCAGGAAAAACTGTTTTTT CASSVDWQEKLFF
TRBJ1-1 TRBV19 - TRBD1 TGTGCCAGTAGTTCACCGGGACAGATGAACACTGAAGCTTTCTTT CASSSPGQMNTEAFF
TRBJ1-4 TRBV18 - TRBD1 TGTGCCAGCTCACCACTGGACAGGGGGTTCCGAAATGAAAAACTGTTTTTT CASSPLDRGFRNEKLFF
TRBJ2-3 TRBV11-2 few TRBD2 TGTGCCAGCAGCTCCGGGACTATTGCAGATACGCAGTATTTT CASSSGTIADTQYF
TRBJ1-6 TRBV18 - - TGTGCCAGCTCACCGTTGAGTGTCCCAAGCTCCTATAATTCACCCCTCCACTTT CASSPLSVPSSYNSPLHF